The sequence of this TCR beta chain was determined in a study of a mutant IDH1 vaccine in newly diagnosed glioma. The overall study: Most patients had radiochemotherapy with temozolomide before enrollment; others had one alone.

Documented time point: baseline, week 1 (first vaccination visit). Specified treatment: pre-vaccination baseline after standard-of-care therapy. New WHO grade 3 or 4 astrocytomas that were IDH1-mutant and ATRX-lost occurred in the donors. Study outcomes and limitations: Overall, 90% to 95% of patients had vaccine-induced immune responses. There seemed to be no relation between pseudoprogression and changes in top peripheral T cell clonotypes.

To note about this clone: Its target is not known.

Assay used: immunoSEQ multiplex PCR; TCRdb lists only in-frame clones, some missing. The table lists around 99,000 clones, just under 80% of them singletons. This clonotype was sampled from a man between 35 and 55 years old with glioma. The source was PBMCs, collected from a glioma patient treated with radiotherapy, temozolomide or both.

CDR3 sequence reads: CATSRGASGRAYEQYF. The DNA for the CDR3 is TGTGCCACCAGCAGAGGGGCTAGCGGGAGGGCCTACGAGCAGTACTTC. V and J are TRBV15 and TRBJ2-7; 12 nucleotides agree with TRBD2. From germline, CDR1 is LNHNV and CDR2 YYDKDF (reference sequence). Losses at the gene ends were 1 base for V and 2 bases for J; bases not matched to a gene: 3. The CDR3 totals 16 residues.